Listed here are 18 T cell receptor beta chains from one sample, sequenced in a study of CD8 T cells in Susac syndrome. RNA, at about 0.5 to 1 ug, was reverse transcribed with random hexamers. One entry per CDR3 protein results from TCRdb running MiXCR on the immunoSEQ multiplex PCR reads. This table holds 140,000 or so distinct CDR3 sequences, roughly 96% found once. Sequencing was done on a sample of CD4+ T cells from PBMCs. The origin of the receptors is a human donor with multiple sclerosis.

The rearrangement uses TRBV5-1 and TRBJ2-7; 10 bases fit TRBD2. The V gene's germline CDR1 is SGHRS and CDR2 YFSETQ. The CDR3 is 18 amino acids. The V gene end was trimmed by 0 bases and the J gene end by 2 bases; junction bases not matched to a gene: 11. The CDR3: CASSLAIPGLASPYEQYF. The DNA for the CDR3 is TGCGCCAGCAGCTTGGCAATTCCGGGACTAGCGTCCCCCTACGAGCAGTACTTC. The full variable domain, rest sourced from reference TRBV5-1 and TRBJ2-7, is KAGVTQTPRYLIKTRGQQVTLSCSPISGHRSVSWYQQTPGQGLQFLFEYFSETQRNKGNFPGRFSGRQFSNSRSEMNVSTLELGDSALYLCASSLAIPGLASPYEQYFGPGTRLTVT.

The chain employs TRBV28 and TRBJ2-7; a possible D gene is TRBD1 (6 bases). The CDR3 totals 16 residues. Trimming removed 3 bases at V and 0 bases at J, with 15 bases between. Germline V gene sequence: CDR1 MDHEN, CDR2 SYDVKM. The CDR3: CASSFGGQRSSYEQYF. The CDR3 DNA reads TGTGCCAGCAGTTTCGGTGGACAGAGGAGCTCCTACGAGCAGTACTTC.

The chain carries TRBV6-2 or TRBV6-3 and TRBJ2-7, with 9 bases aligning to TRBD1. The CDR3 extends over 15 amino acids. CDR1 MNHEY and CDR2 SVGEGT come from the germline V gene. Trimming cost V 8 bases and J 6 bases; bases outside gene matches: 14. The CDR3 DNA is TGTGCCAGCTTCAGTCCGGGACAGGGAATCCCCGAGCAGTACTTC. The encoded protein is CASFSPGQGIPEQYF.

The V and J genes are TRBV29-1 and TRBJ1-1; D gene uncertain. Per germline, CDR1 SQVTM and CDR2 ANQGSEA. Trimming removed 4 bases from V and 1 base from J, with 10 bases in between. This CDR3 contains 13 residues. CDR3 in amino acids: CSVVRQSNTEAFF. The CDR3 DNA is TGCAGCGTTGTTCGACAATCGAACACTGAAGCTTTCTTT.

The DNA of the CDR3 is TGTGCCACCAGCCCGGCTAGCGGGATATCGGGAGAGACCCAGTACTTC. It translates to CATSPASGISGETQYF. The chain recombines TRBV15 with TRBJ2-5, with TRBD2 matching 9 bases. The V segment lost 5 bases and the J segment 4 bases; nucleotides outside the gene matches: 11. This CDR3 is built from 16 residues. The V gene's germline CDR1 is LNHNV and CDR2 YYDKDF (reference sequence).

This chain connects TRBV29-1 to TRBJ2-6, with 7 bases matching TRBD1. Germline lookup yields CDR1 SQVTM and CDR2 ANQGSEA. The CDR3 runs 15 residues. V dropped 7 bases and J dropped 2; count of bases not matched to a gene: 8. The CDR3 DNA follows: TGCAGCGCCTCCCGGCAGGGGGCTGGGGCCAACGTCCTGACTTTC. Translating gives CSASRQGAGANVLTF.

The chain has TRBV19 and TRBJ2-1; D remains ambiguous. Germline V gene sequence: CDR1 LNHDA, CDR2 SQIVND (reference sequence). The CDR3 is made up of 15 amino acids. Trimming took off 3 bases at V and 4 bases at J, with 13 bases between the two ends. The CDR3: CASSISLGQYNEQFF. CDR3 coding DNA: TGTGCCAGTAGTATCTCTCTCGGGCAGTACAATGAGCAGTTCTTC.

The chain couples TRBV3-1 to TRBJ2-3; possible D gene TRBD2, 7 bases. Germline assignment: CDR1 LGHDT and CDR2 YNNKEL (reference sequence). V was cut by 2 bases and J by 6 bases, with 18 bases left in between. The CDR3 extends over 16 amino acids. CDR3 nucleotide sequence: TGTGCCAGCAGCCAAAGGAATCGGGGGCGGGGGGATACGCAGTATTTT. This sequence encodes CASSQRNRGRGDTQYF.

The chain recombines TRBV5-4 with TRBJ2-7, with 9 bases matching TRBD1. V lost 1 base and J lost 5; bases outside the gene matches: 1. Germline CDR1 SGHNT, CDR2 YYREEE (reference sequence). This CDR3 is 13 amino acids long. Here the CDR3 DNA reads TGTGCCAGCAGCTTGAGGGACAGGGACGAGCAGTACTTC. Translating it yields CASSLRDRDEQYF.

This chain links TRBV7-9 with TRBJ2-3; 7 bases are a match to TRBD2. The CDR3 has 16 residues. The trim removed 5 bases at V and 2 bases at J, leaving 10 bases unmatched. Germline V lookup: CDR1 SEHNR, CDR2 FQNEAQ (reference sequence). CDR3 amino acids: CASSHTAGSDTDTQYF. DNA for the CDR3: TGTGCCAGCAGCCACACAGCGGGGTCCGACACAGATACGCAGTATTTT.

This chain joins TRBV7-8 and TRBJ2-1; D uncertain. This CDR3 region has 12 residues. The V gene's germline CDR1 is SGHVS and CDR2 FQNEAQ. The V end lost 4 bases, the J end lost 6 bases, and 7 bases lay between the germline ends. The CDR3 nucleotides read TGTGCCAGCAGCTCACCTAGCAATGAGCAGTTCTTC. It is translated as CASSSPSNEQFF.

V and J are TRBV4-2 and TRBJ1-1; no reliable D call. This CDR3 is built from 15 residues. Trimming stripped 1 base from V and 2 bases from J, with 11 bases between. Germline V lookup: CDR1 LGHNA, CDR2 YNFKEQ. In nucleotides, the CDR3 is TGTGCCAGCAGCCAAGGCGGAACCTCTAACACTGAAGCTTTCTTT. Translation gives CASSQGGTSNTEAFF.

The genes are TRBV27 and TRBJ1-1, with no clear D. Germline V gene sequence: CDR1 MNHEY, CDR2 SMNVEV (reference sequence). The germline V and J ends were trimmed by 3 bases and 2 bases, with 10 bases remaining between them. The CDR3 extends over 14 amino acids. The CDR3 region is CASSLARANTEAFF. The CDR3 coding sequence is TGTGCCAGCAGTTTGGCCCGAGCTAACACTGAAGCTTTCTTT.

V and J are TRBV5-1 and TRBJ1-1, with D uncertain. With 0 bases removed from V and 3 bases from J, the gap between germline ends came to 3 bases. The V gene's germline CDR1 is SGHRS and CDR2 YFSETQ. The length of the CDR3 is 12 residues. The CDR3 coding sequence is TGCGCCAGCAGCTTGGACGACACTGAAGCTTTCTTT. Amino acids: CASSLDDTEAFF.

This clonotype was found once. The chain couples TRBV12-3 or TRBV12-4 to TRBJ1-5; TRBD1 matches at 7 bases. Trimming took 6 bases from V and 3 from J; bases not matched to a gene: 5. This CDR3 is built from 14 residues. This chain's CDR3 is CASRRDSINQPQHF. For the CDR3, the DNA is TGTGCCAGCAGGCGGGACAGTATCAATCAGCCCCAGCATTTT.

The V and J genes are TRBV2 and TRBJ2-6, with 8 bases identical to TRBD1. CDR1 and CDR2 from the germline V gene are SNHLY and FYNNEI. This CDR3 region has 14 residues. V dropped 4 bases and J dropped 5; count of bases not matched to a gene: 1. CDR3 sequence (DNA): TGTGCCAGCAGTGGACAGGGGTGGGCCAACGTCCTGACTTTC. Protein sequence: CASSGQGWANVLTF.

V usage is TRBV20-1 and J usage is TRBJ2-1; 11 bases fit TRBD2. CDR1 and CDR2 from the germline V gene are DFQATT and SNEGSKA (reference sequence). V lost 5 bases and J lost 12; bases outside the gene matches: 15. The CDR3 runs 15 residues. The CDR3 DNA is TGCAGTGCTCCTTCGCCTGCGGGACTAGCGGAACGGCAGTTCTTC. Its protein is CSAPSPAGLAERQFF.

The rearrangement uses TRBV3-1 and TRBJ2-6; 8 bases are a match to TRBD1. The CDR3 totals 19 residues. Germline CDR1 LGHDT, CDR2 YNNKEL (reference sequence). The V and J ends lost 2 bases and 2 bases, in that order; junction bases with no gene match: 11. The CDR3 DNA reads TGTGCCAGCAGCCAAACACCGGGCAGGGGGCAAGCTGGGGCCAACGTCCTGACTTTC. This gives the protein CASSQTPGRGQAGANVLTF.